Shown below are 18 T cell receptor beta chains from a single sample sequenced in a study of response to subunit inactivated influenza vaccine. One entry per CDR3 protein results from TCRdb running MiXCR on the RT-PCR reads. In the table there are 550,000 to 800,000 distinct CDR3 sequences, approximately 15% of which are singletons. This sample comprised PBMCs from blood, obtained 11 to 12 days after vaccination. These receptors were taken from a man aged 45-65 years who received an inactivated influenza vaccine.

This clonotype was counted a few times. The V and J genes are TRBV3-1 and TRBJ1-4; the match to TRBD1 covers 8 bases. The CDR3 totals 15 residues. V shed 2 bases, J shed 7 bases, and the junction held 6 bases outside the gene matches. Germline V gene sequence: CDR1 LGHDT, CDR2 YNNKEL (reference sequence). This CDR3 reads CASSQTTGGSEKLFF. The CDR3, as DNA: TGTGCCAGCAGCCAAACTACAGGGGGGAGTGAAAAACTGTTTTTT.

DNA for the CDR3: TGTGCCAGTACCGTCGCTCGGCATTTCTCCTACAATGAGCAGTTCTTC. Amino acid sequence: CASTVARHFSYNEQFF. The V gene is TRBV28, the J gene TRBJ2-1; no clear D. This CDR3 contains 16 residues. The V and J ends lost 9 bases and 0 bases respectively, with 18 bases between them. CDR1 and CDR2 from the germline V gene are MDHEN and SYDVKM.

This clonotype was counted between two and nine times. This chain joins TRBV7-6 and TRBJ2-1; 7 bases are shared with TRBD2. V shed 4 bases and J 9 bases; nucleotides not matched to a gene: 6. The CDR3 is made up of 13 amino acids. Germline V gene lookup returns CDR1 SGHVS and CDR2 FNYEAQ. CDR3: CASSSGGGGEQFF. The CDR3 DNA is TGTGCCAGCAGCTCGGGGGGTGGGGGTGAGCAGTTCTTC.

This clonotype appeared a few times. The chain recombines TRBV12-3 or TRBV12-4 with TRBJ2-7; 10 positions match TRBD1. The CDR3 spans 13 residues. V was clipped by 6 bases and J by 12 bases; unmatched bases: 11. CDR3 nucleotides: TGTGCCAGCAGGCAAAGGGACAGGGGAAGTTTGTACTTC. Translated: CASRQRDRGSLYF.

V is TRBV7-8 and J is TRBJ2-5; 7 bases are shared with TRBD2. The CDR3 is 16 residues long. J was trimmed by 1 base and V by 6 bases; bases with no gene match: 11. Germline CDR1 is SGHVS and CDR2 is FQNEAQ. The DNA for the CDR3 is TGTGCCAGCAGATTGACCCGCGAGCGGGGCCAAGAGACCCAGTACTTC. Amino acids: CASRLTRERGQETQYF.

This clonotype was found a few times. The chain joins TRBV11-2 to TRBJ2-3; no firm D call. Trimming pared 3 bases from V and 0 bases from J, leaving 22 bases between. Germline V gene sequence: CDR1 SGHAT, CDR2 FQNNGV. This CDR3 comprises 19 residues. The CDR3 sequence: CASSLLWGYGKVSTDTQYF. For the CDR3, the DNA is TGTGCCAGCAGCTTGCTGTGGGGTTACGGAAAGGTTAGCACAGATACGCAGTATTTT.

The genes are TRBV6-5 and TRBJ1-3, with D tentatively TRBD1 (6 bases). Deletions cut 2 bases from V and 2 bases from J, with 13 bases between. The CDR3 has 16 amino acids. The germline CDR1 and CDR2 sequences are MNHEY and SVGAGI. The CDR3 nucleotides read TGTGCCAGCAGTTACGTCCAGGGGTCAGCTGGAAACACCATATATTTT. The encoded protein is CASSYVQGSAGNTIYF.

The V call is TRBV20-1, the J call TRBJ1-1, with D perhaps TRBD1 (5 bases). CDR3 length equals 14 residues. The V and J ends lost 0 bases and 5 bases respectively, with 13 bases between them. CDR1 is DFQATT, CDR2 SNEGSKA, per germline (reference sequence). CDR3 bases: TGCAGTGCTAGAGATGTAGGGGCTCGAACTGAAGCTTTCTTT. This sequence encodes CSARDVGARTEAFF.

This clonotype turned up a few times. The gene calls are TRBV15 and TRBJ1-5, with 8 bases lining up with TRBD1. The germline V gene encodes CDR1 LNHNV and CDR2 YYDKDF (reference sequence). There are 15 residues in the CDR3. The J segment lost 7 bases and the V segment lost 3 bases, leaving 8 bases of the junction unmatched. The CDR3 is CATSSSPRGPQPQHF. CDR3 coding DNA: TGTGCCACCAGCAGCAGCCCCAGGGGGCCCCAGCCCCAGCATTTT.

This clonotype was counted ten times or more. This chain links TRBV6-2 or TRBV6-3 with TRBJ1-5; TRBD1 agrees at 7 bases. The junction had 5 bases not matched to a gene; V was cut back by 6 bases and J by 0 bases. Germline lookup yields CDR1 MNHEY and CDR2 SVGEGT. The CDR3 totals 15 residues. The chain's CDR3 is CASSLGQTSNQPQHF. Here the CDR3 DNA reads TGTGCCAGCAGCTTGGGACAGACTAGCAATCAGCCCCAGCATTTT.

The chain links TRBV7-2 to TRBJ2-1, with 8 positions matching TRBD2. The ends lost 1 base at V and 7 bases at J; junction bases unmatched: 9. Germline V CDR1 and CDR2: SGHTA, FQGNSA. The CDR3 consists of 16 residues. The CDR3 sequence: CASSLGPAGVGNEQFF. CDR3 sequence (DNA): TGTGCCAGCAGCTTAGGGCCAGCGGGAGTCGGTAATGAGCAGTTCTTC. Full variable domain (outside the CDR3, taken from reference TRBV7-2 and TRBJ2-1): GAGVSQSPSNKVTEKGKDVELRCDPISGHTALYWYRQSLGQGLEFLIYFQGNSAPDKSGLPSDRFSAERTGGSVSTLTIQRTQQEDSAVYLCASSLGPAGVGNEQFFGPGTRLTVL.

A word on this clonotype: A junction end diverges from the germline sequence, so it may reflect a read error. The chain uses TRBV7-2 and TRBJ2-7, with D unclear. This CDR3 has 15 amino acids. Germline CDR1 and CDR2: SGHTA and FQGNSA. CDR3 nucleotides: TGTGCCTGCAGCCCTAGGACGGAGAACAGCTACGAGCACTACTTC. Translation gives CACSPRTENSYEHYF.

This clonotype was counted only a few times. The chain joins TRBV28 to TRBJ2-7; D is unresolved. V was clipped by 2 bases and J by 5 bases, with 13 bases between them. From germline, CDR1 is MDHEN and CDR2 SYDVKM. The CDR3 spans 14 residues. CDR3 sequence (DNA): TGTGCCAGCAGTTTACTGGGGAACGAGGACGAGCAGTACTTC. Its translation: CASSLLGNEDEQYF.

V and J are TRBV5-1 and TRBJ2-2, with 8 bases that match TRBD2. V trimming: 0 bases; J trimming: 6 bases; junction bases outside the gene matches: 7. The CDR3 loop spans 16 amino acids. Germline V gene data show CDR1 as SGHRS and CDR2 as YFSETQ. This chain's CDR3 is CASSLAPGGFAGELFF. The CDR3 DNA sequence: TGCGCCAGCAGCTTGGCACCGGGAGGGTTTGCCGGGGAGCTGTTTTTT.

V gene TRBV6-2 or TRBV6-3 combines with J gene TRBJ2-7; 8 bases line up with TRBD1. Per germline, CDR1 MNHEY and CDR2 SVGEGT. The CDR3 runs 16 residues. The trim removed 2 bases at V and 3 bases at J, leaving 9 bases unmatched. CDR3 coding DNA: TGTGCCAGCAGTTACCCCCAGACAGGGGAAAACTACGAGCAGTACTTC. Translation gives CASSYPQTGENYEQYF.

This clonotype was detected a few times. The chain combines TRBV5-3 with TRBJ2-5; D may match TRBD1 or TRBD2 (6 bases each). TRBV5-3 has ORF status, its function being uncertain. The CDR3 spans 14 residues. V shed 6 bases and J shed 0 bases, with 12 bases lying between them. The CDR3 reads CARTLGGYQETQYF. The CDR3 nucleotides read TGTGCCAGAACCCTGGGGGGCTACCAAGAGACCCAGTACTTC.

A few counts support this clonotype. The chain recombines TRBV20-1 with TRBJ2-7, with TRBD1 matching over 9 bases. This CDR3 has 15 residues. Germline-derived CDR1 and CDR2 are DFQATT and SNEGSKA (reference sequence). Trimming cost V 5 bases and J 0 bases; bases outside gene matches: 8. CDR3 loop: CSARSRDRDSYEQYF. In DNA form, the CDR3 reads TGCAGTGCTCGTAGCCGGGACAGGGACTCCTACGAGCAGTACTTC.

This clonotype was counted between two and nine times. The chain recombines TRBV5-1 with TRBJ1-2; TRBD1 agrees at 10 bases. V shed 4 bases and J 7 bases; nucleotides not matched to a gene: 10. The germline gives CDR1 SGHRS, CDR2 YFSETQ. The CDR3 loop spans 15 amino acids. The CDR3 here is CASSPEGQGRFGYTF. The DNA for the CDR3 is TGCGCCAGCAGCCCCGAGGGACAGGGGAGGTTTGGCTACACCTTC.